The T cell receptor beta chain under discussion was sequenced for a study of response to subunit inactivated influenza vaccine. Concerning this clonotype: Its antigen is not known.

General study findings and limits: It was the authors' suggestion that each seasonal influenza vaccination recruits few new T cells.

CDR1 and CDR2 from the germline V gene are MNHEY and SVGEGT. This CDR3 contains 13 residues. With 4 bases removed from V and 5 bases from J, the gap between germline ends came to 12 bases. TCRdb re-called the RT-PCR reads with MiXCR, one entry per CDR3 protein. This table has approximately 490,000 distinct CDR3 sequences, around 7.7% appearing once. This specimen was PBMCs from blood, taken around 2 years after vaccination. The clonotype originates from a man aged 50 to 69 who received an inactivated influenza vaccine. V and J are TRBV6-2 or TRBV6-3 and TRBJ2-7; possible D gene TRBD1, 6 bases. The CDR3 sequence is CASSCFGGDEQYF. CDR3 nucleotides: TGTGCCAGCAGTTGCTTTGGGGGCGACGAGCAGTACTTC.